The next 24 T cell receptor beta chains were all read from a single sample in a study of shared T cell receptors in the human thymus. Here immunoSEQ multiplex PCR was the method, and the copy in TCRdb shows in-frame clones only, minus some. There are hundreds of thousands of clones in the sample; around 78% occur only once, and about 0.013% lies in the top ten. The same data also went into a second study, on human thymus T cells.

Material: thymocytes. These receptors were taken from a boy younger than two with a congenital heart defect.

The chain has TRBV12-5 and TRBJ2-3; TRBD2 agrees at 8 bases. The length of the CDR3 is 16 residues. With 3 bases clipped from V and 2 bases from J, the junction kept 7 bases outside the gene matches. Germline CDR1 is LGHNT and CDR2 is FRNRAP. The CDR3, as DNA: TGTGCTAGTGGTTTAAGGCTAGCGGGCCCCACAGATACGCAGTATTTT. Its protein is CASGLRLAGPTDTQYF.

In this sample, this clone turned up once. The gene calls are TRBV7-9 and TRBJ2-5; 12 nucleotides agree with TRBD2. This CDR3 is 18 amino acids long. J lost 5 bases, V lost 4 bases, and 14 bases had no gene match. Germline CDR1 reads SEHNR; CDR2 reads FQNEAQ (reference sequence). This CDR3 reads CASSWIGYRLAGDETQYF. The CDR3 nucleotides read TGTGCCAGCAGCTGGATTGGCTATAGACTAGCGGGAGACGAGACCCAGTACTTC.

The rearrangement links TRBV2 to TRBJ1-6, with D unresolved. Trimming pared 4 bases from V and 0 bases from J, leaving 13 bases between. There are 17 residues in the CDR3. The V gene's germline CDR1 is SNHLY and CDR2 FYNNEI. The CDR3 sequence is CASSGMRRSSYNSPLHF. CDR3 DNA sequence: TGTGCCAGCAGTGGGATGAGACGGAGCTCCTATAATTCACCCCTCCACTTT.

The chain combines TRBV7-3 with TRBJ2-1, with 9 bases aligning to TRBD2. J was trimmed by 1 base and V by 5 bases; bases with no gene match: 9. The CDR3 consists of 17 residues. CDR1 and CDR2 from the germline V gene are SGHTA and FQGTGA. The CDR3 sequence: CASSPQTSGHSYNEQFF. CDR3 bases: TGTGCCAGCAGCCCACAGACTAGCGGACATTCCTACAATGAGCAGTTCTTC.

The table lists this clone with a few counts. The chain joins TRBV27 to TRBJ2-1, with 7 bases aligning to TRBD2. This CDR3 comprises 17 residues. V dropped 3 bases and J dropped 0; count of bases not matched to a gene: 8. Per germline, CDR1 MNHEY and CDR2 SMNVEV (reference sequence). The CDR3 here is CASSLVRSGSSYNEQFF. The DNA for the CDR3 is TGTGCCAGCAGTTTGGTTCGTAGCGGGTCCTCCTACAATGAGCAGTTCTTC.

V gene TRBV28 combines with J gene TRBJ1-5; D is ambiguous. The length of the CDR3 is 20 residues. The V gene lost 5 bases and the J gene lost 6 bases, with 32 bases spanning the gap. CDR1 and CDR2 (germline): MDHEN, SYDVKM. The CDR3, as DNA: TGTGCCAGCAGTCTTAAAGGGCCGCGGCAGGCCCTAGCGGGCAGTCAGCCCCAGCATTTT. It specifies CASSLKGPRQALAGSQPQHF.

For this clone: At one of its ends the junction is not consistent with the germline gene, which may arise from a read error. V usage is TRBV7-7 and J usage is TRBJ2-7, with 10 bases lining up with TRBD1. CDR1 is SSHAT, CDR2 FNYEAQ, per germline (reference sequence). The CDR3 sequence is 13 residues long. The CDR3 spells CASSSGTGDEQYF. The CDR3 region has the DNA TGTGCTAGCAGCTCCGGGACAGGGGACGAGCAGTACTTC. The full variable domain, with the rest looked up from reference TRBV7-7 and TRBJ2-7, is GAGVSQSPRYKVTKRGQDVTLRCDPISSHATLYWYQQALGQGPEFLTYFNYEAQPDKSGLPSDRFSAERPEGSISTLTIQRTEQRDSAMYRCASSSGTGDEQYFGPGTRLTVT.

This clone was detected a few times. The CDR3 loop is CASSRDRGRDTEAFF. The CDR3 DNA is TGTGCCAGCAGTAGGGACAGGGGGCGAGACACTGAAGCTTTCTTT. This chain connects TRBV6-5 to TRBJ1-1, with TRBD1 matching 12 bases. Trimming removed 5 bases from V and 3 bases from J; junction bases left unmatched: 4. CDR3 length: 15 residues. CDR1 and CDR2 (germline): MNHEY, SVGAGI.

The rearrangement uses TRBV5-6 and TRBJ2-1, with D possibly TRBD2 on 5 matching bases. Per germline, CDR1 SGHDT and CDR2 YYEEEE. There are 17 residues in the CDR3. V lost 4 bases and J lost 5, with 22 bases in between. CDR3 coding DNA: TGTGCCAGCAGCGTTAATAGTGGACTCGCCAAGAACAATGAGCAGTTCTTC. This gives the protein CASSVNSGLAKNNEQFF.

Only one count was recorded for this clone. This rearrangement joins TRBV27 to TRBJ2-1; a weak D match, TRBD1 (6 bases). With 3 bases removed from V and 6 bases from J, the gap between germline ends came to 15 bases. Germline-derived CDR1 and CDR2 are MNHEY and SMNVEV (reference sequence). This CDR3 comprises 15 residues. CDR3 bases: TGTGCCAGCAGTTTGTATGTTGACAGGAGCAATGAGCAGTTCTTC. This encodes CASSLYVDRSNEQFF.

The chain employs TRBV29-1 and TRBJ2-5, with D maybe TRBD1 (5 bases). V gave up 0 bases and J gave up 2 bases, with 16 bases separating them. From germline, CDR1 is SQVTM and CDR2 ANQGSEA. The CDR3 sequence is 16 residues long. The CDR3 spells CSVEDGKGSIQETQYF. CDR3 bases: TGCAGCGTTGAAGATGGGAAGGGGTCGATACAAGAGACCCAGTACTTC.

This chain connects TRBV19 to TRBJ2-1, with D unresolved. Germline V lookup: CDR1 LNHDA, CDR2 SQIVND (reference sequence). The length of the CDR3 is 11 residues. Trimming took 11 bases from V and 4 from J, leaving 9 bases between them. CDR3 sequence: CAVRRYNEQFF. In nucleotides, the CDR3 is TGTGCCGTAAGGCGGTACAATGAGCAGTTCTTC. Looking up the rest from reference TRBV19 and TRBJ2-1 gives the full variable domain: DGGITQSPKYLFRKEGQNVTLSCEQNLNHDAMYWYRQDPGQGLRLIYYSQIVNDFQKGDIAEGYSVSREKKESFPLTVTSAQKNPTAFYLCAVRRYNEQFFGPGTRLTVL.

This chain connects TRBV2 to TRBJ1-5, with TRBD1 identical over 9 bases. Per the germline V gene, CDR1 is SNHLY and CDR2 is FYNNEI. V was clipped by 3 bases and J by 3 bases; unmatched bases: 9. CDR3 length equals 17 residues. The CDR3 sequence is CASSDPRQGDINQPQHF. The CDR3 DNA follows: TGTGCCAGCAGTGACCCCCGACAGGGGGACATCAATCAGCCCCAGCATTTT.

V and J are TRBV6-1 and TRBJ2-2; no clear D gene. V was clipped by 3 bases and J by 5 bases, with 7 bases between them. Per the germline V gene, CDR1 is MNHNS and CDR2 is SASEGT. CDR3 length: 13 amino acids. CDR3 nucleotides: TGTGCCAGCAGTGAGATTCAGACCGGGGAGCTGTTTTTT. It is translated as CASSEIQTGELFF.

V and J are TRBV7-2 and TRBJ2-7; 8 positions agree with TRBD2. The germline V gene has CDR1 SGHTA and CDR2 FQGNSA. The CDR3 sequence is 16 residues long. V gave up 2 bases and J gave up 1 base; unmatched junction bases: 7. The CDR3 is CASSLTRGVRSYEQYF. CDR3 coding DNA: TGTGCCAGCAGCTTAACGCGGGGGGTTAGATCCTACGAGCAGTACTTC.

CDR3 nucleotides: TGTGCCAGCAGTCCCGCCCCCCCCATTTACAGGGGGCTAGGCTATGGCTACACCTTC. Translating it yields CASSPAPPIYRGLGYGYTF. The chain recombines TRBV28 with TRBJ1-2; 9 positions match TRBD1. V lost 5 bases and J lost 4; bases outside the gene matches: 20. CDR3 length: 19 amino acids. Germline assignment: CDR1 MDHEN and CDR2 SYDVKM.

This clone was picked up one time. V is TRBV27 and J is TRBJ1-4, with D possibly TRBD1 on 6 matching bases. With 5 bases removed from V and 5 bases from J, the gap between germline ends came to 18 bases. Germline CDR1 reads MNHEY; CDR2 reads SMNVEV (reference sequence). This CDR3 is built from 16 residues. CDR3 residues: CASSRTETGVNEKLFF. The CDR3, as DNA: TGTGCCAGCAGTCGGACGGAGACAGGAGTAAATGAAAAACTGTTTTTT. The whole variable domain, filled in from reference TRBV27 and TRBJ1-4, reads EAQVTQNPRYLITVTGKKLTVTCSQNMNHEYMSWYRQDPGLGLRQIYYSMNVEVTDKGDVPEGYKVSRKEKRNFPLILESPSPNQTSLYFCASSRTETGVNEKLFFGSGTQLSVL.

The chain uses TRBV15 and TRBJ2-7; 7 nucleotides line up with TRBD1. The CDR3 totals 17 residues. J gave up 0 bases and V 1 base, and 9 bases lay outside the gene matches. Germline loops: CDR1 LNHNV, CDR2 YYDKDF (reference sequence). The CDR3 DNA reads as TGTGCCACCAGCAGAGCCGCTTGGGCAGGGGGCTCCTACGAGCAGTACTTC. Its protein is CATSRAAWAGGSYEQYF.

This clone was observed a few times. The chain uses TRBV4-3 and TRBJ1-1; a possible D gene is TRBD1 (5 bases). The CDR3 has 14 amino acids. Germline lookup yields CDR1 LGHNA and CDR2 YSLEER. V was trimmed by 0 bases and J by 1 base, leaving 6 bases between them. The CDR3 is CASSQEGGNTEAFF. CDR3 in DNA: TGCGCCAGCAGCCAAGAGGGGGGGAACACTGAAGCTTTCTTT.

V is TRBV5-3 and J is TRBJ2-7; D not resolved. TRBV5-3 is designated an ORF whose function remains uncertain. Trimming cost V 1 base and J 6 bases, with 23 bases left between them. The CDR3 totals 17 residues. CDR3 nucleotide sequence: TGTGCCAGAAGCTTGACCCTCCACCAAACTCAAGAGTGCGAGCAGTACTTC. This gives the protein CARSLTLHQTQECEQYF.

The chain employs TRBV7-2 and TRBJ2-5, with D perhaps matching TRBD2 (6 bases). The CDR3 loop spans 17 amino acids. CDR1 SGHTA and CDR2 FQGNSA come from the germline V gene. V lost 3 bases and J 6 bases, leaving 23 bases between the germline ends. The CDR3 loop is CASSLGGPGVVTQTQYF. CDR3 nucleotides: TGTGCCAGCAGCTTGGGAGGCCCGGGAGTAGTTACGCAGACCCAGTACTTC. Supplemented by reference TRBV7-2 and TRBJ2-5, the full variable domain reads GAGVSQSPSNKVTEKGKDVELRCDPISGHTALYWYRQSLGQGLEFLIYFQGNSAPDKSGLPSDRFSAERTGGSVSTLTIQRTQQEDSAVYLCASSLGGPGVVTQTQYFGPGTRLLVL.

V usage is TRBV5-5 and J usage is TRBJ1-5; 9 positions agree with TRBD1. This CDR3 contains 16 residues. V trimming: 4 bases; J trimming: 1 base; junction bases outside the gene matches: 6. Germline values: CDR1 SGHKS, CDR2 YYEKEE (reference sequence). In DNA form, the CDR3 reads TGTGCCAGCAGCCGGGGACAGGGATCAAGCAATCAGCCCCAGCATTTT. Translated, it gives CASSRGQGSSNQPQHF.

The gene calls are TRBV7-3 and TRBJ2-5; 14 bases match TRBD2. CDR1 is SGHTA and CDR2 is FQGTGA in the germline V gene. This CDR3 spans 15 amino acids. V lost 5 bases, J lost 7 bases, and 6 bases stayed unmatched. DNA for the CDR3: TGTGCCAGCAGCCCCAGACTAGCGGGAGGGTGGACCCAGTACTTC. Protein sequence: CASSPRLAGGWTQYF.

The rearrangement uses TRBV29-1 and TRBJ2-1, with 7 bases identical to TRBD2. V shed 3 bases and J 13 bases; nucleotides not matched to a gene: 3. The CDR3 extends over 10 amino acids. Germline CDR1 reads SQVTM; CDR2 reads ANQGSEA. CDR3 loop: CSVEGGSQFF. The CDR3 region has the DNA TGCAGCGTTGAGGGGGGGAGCCAGTTCTTC.